These 12 T cell receptor beta chains came from one sample sequenced in a study of long-term antiretroviral therapy in people with HIV. immunoSEQ v3.0 was run at survey level. Some clones are missing from TCRdb's copy, which holds only in-frame ones; the method was immunoSEQ multiplex PCR. The sample records tens of thousands of clones, 70% to 90% being singletons. The sample was unsorted PBMCs, taken just under 2.9 years before starting antiretroviral therapy. All receptors come from a woman in her 30s with HIV.

This chain links TRBV9 with TRBJ2-1, with unresolved D. This CDR3 has 13 residues. Germline CDR1 reads SGDLS; CDR2 reads YYNGEE. V was cut by 3 bases and J by 7 bases, with 11 bases left in between. DNA for the CDR3: TGTGCCAGCAGCGGACACGTCGGGAATGAGCAGTTCTTC. Translated: CASSGHVGNEQFF.

This clone showed up just a few times. CDR3 sequence reads: CASSVSGSNVYGYTF. The CDR3 nucleotides are TGTGCCAGCAGCGTATCAGGGAGCAACGTATATGGCTACACCTTC. V gene TRBV9 combines with J gene TRBJ1-2, with D possibly TRBD1 on 5 matching bases. V was trimmed by 1 base and J by 5 bases, leaving 15 bases between them. The CDR3 covers 15 residues. Germline CDR1 SGDLS, CDR2 YYNGEE.

The chain uses TRBV6-1 and TRBJ2-7; 13 nucleotides agree with TRBD2. Trimming cost V 6 bases and J 7 bases; bases outside gene matches: 9. There are 15 residues in the CDR3. The V gene's germline CDR1 is MNHNS and CDR2 SASEGT. The CDR3 DNA follows: TGTGCCAGCAGGCTCACTAGCGGGGGGGCGAGGGAGCAGTACGTC. It specifies CASRLTSGGAREQYV.

The J gene is TRBJ2-5, the V gene TRBV7-2, with TRBD1 identical over 7 bases. There are 15 residues in the CDR3. Germline-derived CDR1 and CDR2 are SGHTA and FQGNSA. J gave up 2 bases and V 5 bases, and 8 bases lay outside the gene matches. The CDR3 is CASSQGTAQQETQYF. CDR3 nucleotides: TGTGCCAGCAGCCAAGGGACAGCCCAACAAGAGACCCAGTACTTC.

This clone was recorded only once. This rearrangement joins TRBV6-5 to TRBJ1-4, with a tentative D call TRBD1 (5 bases). The V gene's germline CDR1 is MNHEY and CDR2 SVGAGI. Trimming left V 4 bases short and J 7 bases short, with 13 bases between. The CDR3 consists of 14 residues. The CDR3 DNA reads TGTGCCAGCAGTTCCCCGGGACGTCGTGAAAAACTGTTTTTT. Translation: CASSSPGRREKLFF.

The rearrangement uses TRBV13 and TRBJ2-7; D is uncertain. This CDR3 region has 13 residues. Germline-derived CDR1 and CDR2 are PRHDT and FYEKMQ (reference sequence). Trimming stripped 2 bases from V and 7 bases from J, with 12 bases between. The CDR3 DNA reads as TGTGCCAGCAGCTTATTTGGGGTGGGGGAGCAGTACTTC. This encodes CASSLFGVGEQYF.

The rearrangement joins TRBV7-8 to TRBJ2-7; 9 bases match TRBD1. CDR1 is SGHVS, CDR2 FQNEAQ, per germline. V was clipped by 4 bases and J by 4 bases; unmatched bases: 14. CDR3 length equals 17 residues. The CDR3 protein is CASSSRFGTGNYYEQYF. CDR3 nucleotide sequence: TGTGCCAGCAGCTCGCGCTTTGGGACAGGGAATTATTACGAGCAGTACTTC.

The chain uses TRBV6-1 and TRBJ1-1; 7 bases map to TRBD1. The CDR3 totals 13 residues. Losses at the gene ends were 7 bases for V and 0 bases for J; bases not matched to a gene: 2. Looked up from germline, CDR1 is MNHNS and CDR2 is SASEGT. The CDR3 nucleotides read TGTGCCAGCACGGGACAGATGAACACTGAAGCTTTCTTT. It yields the protein CASTGQMNTEAFF.

The chain is built from TRBV7-2 and TRBJ2-3; tentatively, D is TRBD1 or TRBD2 (5 bases each). This CDR3 region has 16 residues. Trimming removed 1 base from V and 2 bases from J, with 13 bases in between. Germline CDR1 is SGHTA and CDR2 is FQGNSA. The CDR3 sequence is CASSLVAGTITDTQYF. The CDR3 nucleotides are TGTGCCAGCAGCTTAGTTGCTGGGACCATCACAGATACGCAGTATTTT.

The chain uses TRBV2 and TRBJ2-5, with D possibly being TRBD1 (6 bases). There are 17 residues in the CDR3. V was pared by 3 bases and J by 9 bases, with 26 bases between. Germline CDR1 SNHLY, CDR2 FYNNEI. CDR3 region: CASSDGSDRLREGAQYF. Here the CDR3 DNA reads TGTGCCAGCAGTGATGGGTCGGACAGACTCCGAGAAGGGGCCCAGTACTTC.

The chain carries TRBV6-5 and TRBJ2-2; no firm D call. CDR1 is MNHEY, CDR2 SVGAGI, per germline. The CDR3 is 12 residues long. V was clipped by 10 bases and J by 3 bases, with 9 bases between them. In nucleotides, the CDR3 is TGTGCCACCTCAAAGGACACCGGGGAGCTGTTTTTT. It specifies CATSKDTGELFF.

This clone came up once. The V call is TRBV10-3, the J call TRBJ1-4; D unclear. V was shortened by 3 bases and J by 0 bases, with 8 bases between the two germline ends. This CDR3 has 15 residues. CDR1 ENHRY and CDR2 SYGVKD come from the germline V gene. The chain's CDR3 is CAISDKGTTNEKLFF. The CDR3 DNA is TGTGCCATCAGTGATAAGGGAACAACTAATGAAAAACTGTTTTTT.